This TCR beta chain was profiled in a study of T cell repertoires in cytomegalovirus infection. Study-level background: CMV infection and matching HLA type were both indicated by public TCR beta signatures.

MiXCR was run by TCRdb on the reads, yielding one entry per CDR3 protein. The profile shows around 450,000 distinct CDR3 sequences, about 11% of them singletons. Details on this clonotype: Its target is not known.

Study-wide results and caveats: HLA-C-restricted CMV clonotypes gave the most frequent clonotype in two of eight donors. Of the TCR beta families, the public ones yielded a cumulative frequency that identified carriers of CMV plus the relevant HLA.

The sample was PBMCs. The TCR comes from a human donor in good health (CMV status not recorded). Some clones in this sample may be carry-over from other donors' samples.

The CDR3 region is CASSPSWGGNTEAFF. The CDR3 DNA sequence: TGTGCCAGCAGCCCCTCGTGGGGGGGGAACACTGAAGCTTTCTTT. The chain joins TRBV3-1 to TRBJ1-1, with D perhaps TRBD1 (5 bases). Trimming shortened V by 4 bases and J by 1 base, and 13 bases separated the two germline ends. Germline lookup yields CDR1 LGHDT and CDR2 YNNKEL (reference sequence). The CDR3 is 15 residues long.